The subject of this entry is one T cell receptor (beta chain). No antigen is known for it. No base quality values were provided; no much bigger clone lies one nucleotide off. The data were obtained in a study of OX40 agonist ivuxolimab in advanced cancers. About the investigation overall: Ivuxolimab was an agonistic, fully human IgG2 monoclonal antibody directed against OX40 (CD134), a costimulatory receptor. The point of sequencing TCRbeta in the periphery was to test whether ivuxolimab changed TCR sequence diversity and drove clonal T-cell expansion. The paper covers the monotherapy dose-escalation part of the phase I ivuxolimab trial, which included N ≈ 52 patients. Partial responses were achieved by three dose-escalation patients, of whom one had hepatocellular carcinoma and two had cutaneous melanoma. Of the 50 to 55 patients in dose escalation, about 20 had hepatocellular carcinoma, around 15 had melanoma, 9 had renal cell carcinoma and 9 had head and neck cancer. Prior anti-PD-1, anti-PD-L1 or anti-CTLA-4 therapy was permitted, and checkpoint inhibitors had been received by roughly two fifths of dose-escalation patients. Intravenous ivuxolimab was administered to patients every 2 weeks at six dose levels: 0.01, 0.1, 0.3, 1.5, 3 and 10 mg/kg. In the dose-escalation cohort, about four fifths of patients were male, and the mean age was 60 years with a range of roughly 23 to 79. What the authors observed across the whole study: In the 0.1-3.0 mg/kg groups, partial responders had among the lowest normalized peripheral clonal expansion, particularly in CD8+ T cells. On average, CD8+ T cells showed more expanded clones than CD4+ T cells after ivuxolimab. The antigen specificity of the clonally expanded peripheral T cells was not determined. At doses of 0.1 to 3.0 mg/kg, clonal expansion of both CD4+ and CD8+ T cells in blood was seen between baseline and week 6. Low levels of normalized T-cell clonal expansion were also seen in some nonresponding patients.

Patients with autoimmune disease history or receiving systemic immunosuppression were excluded from the trial. Peripheral blood for TCR sequencing was collected from all dose cohorts at baseline, on cycle 4 day 1, and on cycle 7 day 1. The samples were taken from a phase I, first-in-human, multicenter, open-label dose-escalation trial of ivuxolimab. Adults with locally advanced or metastatic head and neck squamous cell, hepatocellular, melanoma or renal cell carcinoma were enrolled in the trial. Before TCR sequencing, CD4+ T cells and CD8+ T cells from peripheral blood were sorted into separate populations. Genomic DNA was extracted from sorted cells for sequencing of the TCRbeta CDR3 region. The immunoSEQ Assay was used for sequencing of TCRbeta CDR3 regions. TCRdb took this table from immuneACCESS and kept in-frame rearrangements with V and J called. Such tables lack part of the clones; where checked against another copy, unresolved V genes explain under half of the gap, and the rest is unexplained. The sample table contains 100,000 or so clones; only one count was recorded for roughly nine tenths of them. The top ten clonotypes cover more than 5.5% of the sample.

This receptor was obtained from an adult with an advanced solid tumor such as melanoma, head and neck, liver or kidney cancer. The material sequenced was CD4+ or CD8+ T cells sorted from blood, taken in a trial of the OX40 agonist ivuxolimab.

Read as DNA, the sequence is TGTGCCAGCAGCCGGACAGGCAGCACAGATACGCAGTATTTT. The resulting protein is CASSRTGSTDTQYF. The V gene is TRBV7-9 and the J gene is TRBJ2-3, and TRBD1 matches 7 of the central bases. From V the trimming removes 5 bases and from J it removes 0 bases, while the gene matches leave 2 bases of the junction unaccounted for. Taken from cysteine to phenylalanine, the CDR3 has 14 residues. Only the CDR3 portion is preserved as DNA: 42 bases, with reading frame beginning at the first base. CDR1 and CDR2 (SEHNR, FQNEAQ) derive from the germline V gene (reference sequence).